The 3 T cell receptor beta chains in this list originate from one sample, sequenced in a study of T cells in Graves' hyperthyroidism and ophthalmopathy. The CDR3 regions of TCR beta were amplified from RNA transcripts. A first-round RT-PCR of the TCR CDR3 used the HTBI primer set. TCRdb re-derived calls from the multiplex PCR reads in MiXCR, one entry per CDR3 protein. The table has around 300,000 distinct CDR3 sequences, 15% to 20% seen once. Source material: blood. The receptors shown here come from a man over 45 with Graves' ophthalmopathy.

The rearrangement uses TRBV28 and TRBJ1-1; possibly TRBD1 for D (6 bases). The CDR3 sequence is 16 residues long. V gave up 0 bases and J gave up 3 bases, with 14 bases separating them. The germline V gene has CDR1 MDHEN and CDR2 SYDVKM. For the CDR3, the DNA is TGTGCCAGCAGTTTATGGGGGGCAGGGCTGGACACTGAAGCTTTCTTT. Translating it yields CASSLWGAGLDTEAFF. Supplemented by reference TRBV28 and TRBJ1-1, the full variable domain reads DVKVTQSSRYLVKRTGEKVFLECVQDMDHENMFWYRQDPGLGLRLIYFSYDVKMKEKGDIPEGYSVSREKKERFSLILESASTNQTSMYLCASSLWGAGLDTEAFFGQGTRLTVV.

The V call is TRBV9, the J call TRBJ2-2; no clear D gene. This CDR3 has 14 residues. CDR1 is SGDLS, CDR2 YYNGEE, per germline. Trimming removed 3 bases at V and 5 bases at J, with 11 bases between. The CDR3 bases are TGTGCCAGCAGCGCCCCAAGTGGTACCGGGGAGCTGTTTTTT. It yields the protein CASSAPSGTGELFF.

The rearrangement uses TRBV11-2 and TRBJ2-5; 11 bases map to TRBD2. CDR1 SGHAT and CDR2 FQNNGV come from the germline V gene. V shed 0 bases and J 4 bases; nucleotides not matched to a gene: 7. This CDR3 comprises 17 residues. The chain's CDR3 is CASSLELAGVAAETQYF. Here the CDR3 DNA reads TGTGCCAGCAGCTTAGAACTAGCGGGAGTTGCGGCAGAGACCCAGTACTTC. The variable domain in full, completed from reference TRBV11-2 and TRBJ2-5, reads EAGVAQSPRYKIIEKRQSVAFWCNPISGHATLYWYQQILGQGPKLLIQFQNNGVVDDSQLPKDRFSAERLKGVDSTLKIQPAKLEDSAVYLCASSLELAGVAAETQYFGPGTRLLVL.